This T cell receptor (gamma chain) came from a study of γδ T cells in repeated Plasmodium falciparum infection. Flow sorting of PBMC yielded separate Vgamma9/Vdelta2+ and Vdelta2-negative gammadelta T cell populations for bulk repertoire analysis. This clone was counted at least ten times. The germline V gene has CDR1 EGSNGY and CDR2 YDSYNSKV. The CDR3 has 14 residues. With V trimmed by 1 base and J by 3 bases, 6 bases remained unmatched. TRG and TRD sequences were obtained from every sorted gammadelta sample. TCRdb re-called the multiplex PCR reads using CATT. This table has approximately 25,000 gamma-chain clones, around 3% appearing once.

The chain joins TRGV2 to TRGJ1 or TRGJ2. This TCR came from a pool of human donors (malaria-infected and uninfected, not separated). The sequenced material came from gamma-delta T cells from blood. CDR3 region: CATWDGLTYYKKLF. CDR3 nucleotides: TGTGCCACCTGGGACGGCCTTACTTATTATAAGAAACTCTTT.